A selection of T cell receptor beta chains follows, all from one sample in a study of CD8+CD57+ T cells in acquired aplastic anemia. Using its own MiXCR run on the reads, TCRdb lists one record per CDR3 protein. Of hundreds of thousands of distinct CDR3 sequences listed, roughly 34% were seen once; the top ten hold 0.82%. Sequenced: sorted CD4+, CD8+, or CD8+CD57+ T cells (not recorded which) from PBMCs. The source is a human donor with aplastic anemia. CDR3s include the opening cysteine and the closing phenylalanine or tryptophan. Fields, in order: V gene, D gene, clone size, J gene, CDR3 DNA, CDR3 protein. A D gene is named only where the DNA matches it firmly. Size tells how often a clone was seen (once, few, many) or the class of an expanded clone, and some rows leave it out.

TRBV11-2,-,few,TRBJ1-3,TGTGCCAGCAGCTTGGGACCACTCAAAGGTGGAAACACCATATATTTT,CASSLGPLKGGNTIYF
TRBV6-5,-,-,TRBJ1-1,TGTGCCAGCAGTTACTCGACTCTTACCGGGTTGAACACTGAAGCTTTCTTT,CASSYSTLTGLNTEAFF
TRBV20-1,TRBD1,-,TRBJ2-5,TGCAGTGCTAGAGATTTTCAGGGGGCGCAGGAGACCCAGTACTTC,CSARDFQGAQETQYF
TRBV9,TRBD1,few,TRBJ1-2,TGTGCCAGCAGCCTGACAGGGCTTAACTATGGCTACACCTTC,CASSLTGLNYGYTF
TRBV6-1,TRBD1,few,TRBJ2-1,TGTGCCAGCAGCCGGAGTACAGGGGACGCGGACAATGAGCAGTTCTTC,CASSRSTGDADNEQFF
TRBV29-1,TRBD2,once,TRBJ2-5,TGCAGCGTTGTGCGGGGGGCTCAAGAGACCCAGTACTTC,CSVVRGAQETQYF
TRBV2,TRBD1,few,TRBJ1-3,TGTGCCAGCAGCGACAGGGGTTTCTCTGGAAACACCATATATTTT,CASSDRGFSGNTIYF
TRBV15,TRBD2,-,TRBJ2-1,TGTGCCACCAGTCCCCGGGGGGATAGCTACAATGAGCAGTTCTTC,CATSPRGDSYNEQFF
TRBV2,TRBD2,-,TRBJ2-7,TGTGCCAGCAAAGAGACTAGCGGGGGTCCCTACGAGCAGTACTTC,CASKETSGGPYEQYF
TRBV12-3/TRBV12-4,-,few,TRBJ1-1,TGTGCCAGCAGTCGGAGGAGCACTGAAGCTTTCTTT,CASSRRSTEAFF
TRBV10-1,TRBD1,many,TRBJ1-3,TGCGCCAGCAGTCCGGGACAGGGGAGCACCATATATTTT,CASSPGQGSTIYF
TRBV2,TRBD1,-,TRBJ1-4,TGTGCCAGCTCACCAATGTGGGACAGTGAAAAACTGTTTTTT,CASSPMWDSEKLFF
TRBV4-3,TRBD1,many,TRBJ2-7,TGCGCCAGCAGCCAAGGGGGGACAGGGCTGTACGAGCAGTACTTC,CASSQGGTGLYEQYF
TRBV24-1,-,-,TRBJ1-5,TGTGCCACCAGTGGCAGGGGACCTCCGGAGCCCCAGCATTTT,CATSGRGPPEPQHF
TRBV29-1,-,many,TRBJ2-1,TGCAGCGTTGACCGGTCGTGGAGCTCCTACAATGAGCAGTTCTTC,CSVDRSWSSYNEQFF
TRBV2,-,-,TRBJ2-3,TGTGCCAGCCTTGGTGGGACGGGAGATACGCAGTATTTT,CASLGGTGDTQYF
TRBV14,-,many,TRBJ1-2,TGTGCCAGCAGCCAATCTTTAGGCCATGGCTACACCTTC,CASSQSLGHGYTF
TRBV10-2,TRBD1,-,TRBJ1-5,TGCGCCAGCAGTGGGGACAGGGACCCAATTAGGAGCAATCAGCCCCAGCATTTT,CASSGDRDPIRSNQPQHF
TRBV6-5,-,-,TRBJ1-5,TGTGCCAGCAGTTACACTAGCAATCAGCCCCGGCATTTT,CASSYTSNQPRHF
TRBV20-1,TRBD2,-,TRBJ2-1,TGCAGTGCTACTCCCCTGAGCGGGGGGCTTCCCGGGGGTGAGCAGTTCTTC,CSATPLSGGLPGGEQFF
TRBV18,-,few,TRBJ2-7,TGTGCCAGCTCACCAACGGGGGTAAAGACCTACGAGCAGTACTTC,CASSPTGVKTYEQYF
TRBV2,TRBD2,once,TRBJ2-7,TGTGCCAGCAGGGTACTAGCGGGAAGCTACGAGCAGTACTTC,CASRVLAGSYEQYF
TRBV12-3/TRBV12-4,TRBD1,-,TRBJ2-7,TGTGCCAGCAGCCAGGACAGGGCCAAGGCCCGGGAGCAGTACTTC,CASSQDRAKAREQYF
TRBV12-5,-,-,TRBJ1-5,TGTGCTAGTGGTTTGGAAATTCCGGGACGCCTTCTGATTGGGCCCCAGCATTTT,CASGLEIPGRLLIGPQHF
TRBV10-3,-,-,TRBJ1-5,TGTGCCATCAGTGAGTCTAATGGGAAAGGGGAATTTAATCAGCCCCAGCATTTT,CAISESNGKGEFNQPQHF
TRBV7-8,-,few,TRBJ1-6,TGTGCCAGCAGCTTACGTACCGGTTCCTCTTTGTGGAATTCACCCCTCCACTTT,CASSLRTGSSLWNSPLHF
TRBV14,-,many,TRBJ1-2,TGTGCCAGCAGCCAAGGGATTGTCCGGAAAAAAGACTATGGCTACACCTTC,CASSQGIVRKKDYGYTF
TRBV2,TRBD1,-,TRBJ1-2,TGTGCCAGCAGGACGGGACAGGGGGGAGGTGGCTACACCTTC,CASRTGQGGGGYTF
TRBV20-1,TRBD2,few,TRBJ2-1,TGCAGTGCTCGGGGGGATCAATGGGGGCAGTTCTTC,CSARGDQWGQFF
TRBV25-1,-,-,TRBJ1-6,TGTGCCAGCAGCCAAGATTCCCTGGGCACGTCGTTTTCACCCCTCCACTTT,CASSQDSLGTSFSPLHF
TRBV2,TRBD1,few,TRBJ2-1,TGTGCCAGCAGTGAAGGCCCCTGGACAGGGCGGCAGAGGAATGAGCAGTTCTTC,CASSEGPWTGRQRNEQFF
TRBV5-1,TRBD1,many,TRBJ2-7,TGCGCCAGCAGCCTGGACGGACAGGGCGAGGCCGAGCAGTACTTC,CASSLDGQGEAEQYF
TRBV7-6,-,few,TRBJ2-7,TGTGCCAGCAGCCGCATGACTGGTACCTACGAGCAGTACTTC,CASSRMTGTYEQYF